This record concerns one T cell receptor beta chain sequence. The sample comes from a study of blood T cell repertoires in COVID-19. This table comes from immunoSEQ multiplex PCR, and its TCRdb copy is limited to in-frame clones, with some not included. The table records approximately 300,000 clones, 90% of them present only once. V was pared by 2 bases and J by 5 bases, with 13 bases between. The CDR3 loop spans 14 amino acids. CDR1 and CDR2 from the germline V gene are SGHDT and YYEEEE. The genes are TRBV5-6 and TRBJ1-1, with D uncertain. Sequencing was performed on PBMCs or T cells enriched from blood (not recorded which). The receptor's source is a man aged 55 to 70 who had recovered from COVID-19. This CDR3 reads CASSLVRGGTEAFF. The CDR3 DNA reads TGTGCCAGCAGCTTAGTGCGGGGTGGGACTGAAGCTTTCTTT.